This entry lists 3 T cell receptor beta chains sequenced from one sample in a study of T cells in localized non-small cell lung cancer. Here immunoSEQ multiplex PCR was the method, and the copy in TCRdb shows in-frame clones only, minus some. The table has approximately 26,000 clones, over 70% seen once; the top ten hold approximately 9.5%. This specimen consisted of peripheral blood, obtained before any cancer treatment. The receptor set was obtained from a man aged 35-75 years with stage III squamous cell lung carcinoma.

The chain employs TRBV15 and TRBJ2-7; D is perhaps TRBD1 (5 bases). The germline CDR1 and CDR2 sequences are LNHNV and YYDKDF (reference sequence). The V and J ends lost 1 base and 0 bases respectively, with 10 bases between them. The CDR3 has 15 residues. DNA for the CDR3: TGTGCCACCAGCAGAGGACAGTATCTCTCCTACGAGCAGTACGTC. This codes for CATSRGQYLSYEQYV.

This chain uses TRBV7-2 with TRBJ1-4, with no clear D. Trimming left V 5 bases short and J 5 bases short, with 15 bases between. CDR3 length: 15 amino acids. Germline values: CDR1 SGHTA, CDR2 FQGNSA. The CDR3, as DNA: TGTGCCAGCAGCCCGAACCCAGGTTCGAATGAAAAACTGTTTTTT. Protein: CASSPNPGSNEKLFF. Based on the CDR3 plus reference TRBV7-2 and TRBJ1-4, the full variable domain is GAGVSQSPSNKVTEKGKDVELRCDPISGHTALYWYRQSLGQGLEFLIYFQGNSAPDKSGLPSDRFSAERTGGSVSTLTIQRTQQEDSAVYLCASSPNPGSNEKLFFGSGTQLSVL.

The chain employs TRBV5-5 and TRBJ1-1; 7 bases agree with TRBD1. The CDR3 runs to 15 residues. Germline loops: CDR1 SGHKS, CDR2 YYEKEE (reference sequence). V shed 4 bases and J 0 bases; nucleotides not matched to a gene: 6. In nucleotides, the CDR3 is TGTGCCAGCAGCAAGTCCGGGACAGTGAACACTGAAGCTTTCTTT. This translates into CASSKSGTVNTEAFF.